Listed below are T cell receptor beta chains from one sample, sequenced in a study of identical twins. MiXCR, applied by TCRdb to the 5' RACE reads, yields one record per CDR3 protein. The sample includes some 1,700,000 distinct CDR3 sequences, about 31% seen only once; the top ten take about 0.27%. What was sequenced was cord blood. Source of these receptors: a newborn girl in good health. CDR3s include the opening cysteine and the closing phenylalanine or tryptophan. The D gene is left open where the match is weak. Clone size is not always given. Where it is, it says once, few, many or a class for expanded clones.

D	size	V	J	DNA	CDR3
-	-	TRBV28	TRBJ2-2	TGTGCCAGCAATGGCGGCCTTAACACCGGGGAGCTGTTTTTT	CASNGGLNTGELFF
TRBD2	few	TRBV24-1	TRBJ2-3	TGTGCCACCAGTGACGGACTAGCGGGAAATACGCAGTATTTT	CATSDGLAGNTQYF
-	-	TRBV10-1	TRBJ2-3	TGCGCCAGCAGTACCGCGGCGGGGGATACGCAGTATTTT	CASSTAAGDTQYF
-	many	TRBV4-2	TRBJ2-4	TGTGCCAGCAGCCAAGTCACAGAATTAGCCAAAAACATTCAGTACTTC	CASSQVTELAKNIQYF
-	few	TRBV20-1	TRBJ2-6	TGCAGTGCTCCCTGGGGCTCTGGGGCCAACGTCCTGACTTTC	CSAPWGSGANVLTF
-	-	TRBV20-1	TRBJ1-4	TGCAGTGCTAGATGGGGTATCCTAAATGAAAAACTGTTTTTT	CSARWGILNEKLFF
-	-	TRBV29-1	TRBJ1-1	TGCAGCGCCGCAGGGTGGGAGAACACTGAAGCTTTCTTT	CSAAGWENTEAFF
TRBD2	many	TRBV12-3/TRBV12-4	TRBJ2-1	TGTGCCAGCAGCCGACTAGCGGACAATGAGCAGTTCTTC	CASSRLADNEQFF
-	few	TRBV12-3/TRBV12-4	TRBJ2-5	TGTGCCAGCAGTCCCGACAGTCCTCAAGAGACCCAGTACTTC	CASSPDSPQETQYF
-	-	TRBV24-1	TRBJ1-2	TGTGCCACCAGTGATTCAGCTAACTATGGCTACACCTTC	CATSDSANYGYTF
-	-	TRBV20-1	TRBJ1-2	TGCAGTGCTAGAGATGCCTCGACAGGCCGAGGAGGAGGCTACACCTTC	CSARDASTGRGGGYTF
TRBD2	few	TRBV14	TRBJ2-3	TGTGCCAGCAGCCCCACGCGGGGGGCTTCAGATACGCAGTATTTT	CASSPTRGASDTQYF
-	many	TRBV7-9	TRBJ1-2	TGTGCCAGCAGCTTAGCGTCGTTACACTATGGCTACACCTTC	CASSLASLHYGYTF
TRBD2	-	TRBV6-1	TRBJ2-7	TGTGCCAGCAGTGACAGGGCTAGCGGAGCCTACGAGCAGTACTTC	CASSDRASGAYEQYF
TRBD1	few	TRBV7-6	TRBJ2-1	TGTGCCAGCAGCTTATTTGCGGGACAGGGCCACAATGAGCAGTTCTTC	CASSLFAGQGHNEQFF
-	-	TRBV29-1	TRBJ2-3	TGCAGCGTTGCCGGGGCCCCAGATACGCAGTATTTT	CSVAGAPDTQYF
-	-	TRBV6-2/TRBV6-3	TRBJ2-5	TGTGCCAGCAGCCTTCTCCTAGCTGTGAATGAGCAGTACTTC	CASSLLLAVNEQYF
-	-	TRBV10-3	TRBJ2-5	TGTGCCATCAGTGAGGGCCGGACTCAAGAGACCCAGTACTTC	CAISEGRTQETQYF
TRBD1	many	TRBV5-1	TRBJ2-7	TGTGCCAGCACCCGGACAGGAACCTACGAGCAGTACTTC	CASTRTGTYEQYF
TRBD2	-	TRBV19	TRBJ2-3	TGTGCCAGTAGTGGATGGACTAGCCCTCGGGCAGATACGCAGTATTTT	CASSGWTSPRADTQYF
TRBD1	few	TRBV19	TRBJ2-3	TGTGCCAGTAGTGCCGCCGGGCGGGACAGGATCTTCACAGATACGCAGTATTTT	CASSAAGRDRIFTDTQYF
-	few	TRBV27	TRBJ2-7	TGTGCCAGCAGGCTCGGGGTCTACAATGAGCAGTACTTC	CASRLGVYNEQYF